A selection of T cell receptor beta chains follows, all from one sample in a study of blood T cell repertoires in COVID-19. Only in-frame clones appear in the TCRdb table, and some are missing; sequencing was by immunoSEQ multiplex PCR. The sample includes around 300,000 clones, roughly 88% of them seen just once. Material for sequencing was peripheral blood. All receptors come from a woman between 45 and 65 years old with active or convalescent COVID-19. Both conserved end residues are part of each CDR3. The order of the fields is D gene, clone size, V gene, J gene, CDR3 DNA, CDR3 protein. D genes are given only for firm matches. Clone sizes are given selectively: once, few, many, or a class where the clone is expanded.

NA	NA	TRBV18	TRBJ1-1	TGTGCCAGCTCATCCGGACTGGGGGGAGCTTTCTTT	CASSSGLGGAFF
TRBD1	NA	TRBV5-1	TRBJ1-3	TGCGCCAGCAGCTTGGAAGGGGGCAAAGGGACCTGGAACACCATATATTTT	CASSLEGGKGTWNTIYF
NA	NA	TRBV14	TRBJ2-5	TGTGCCAGCAGCCCAAGGGCAGGGGAGCAGACCCAGTACTTC	CASSPRAGEQTQYF
TRBD1	NA	TRBV3-1/TRBV3-2	TRBJ1-2	TGTGCCAGCAGCCTAGGGACAGTCTATGGCTACACCTTC	CASSLGTVYGYTF
NA	NA	TRBV10-3	TRBJ2-7	TGTGCCATCAGTGGTACAGACTCCTACGAGCAGTACTTC	CAISGTDSYEQYF
TRBD1	NA	TRBV7-9	TRBJ1-2	TGTGCCAGCAGCCCAGGACAGGGTCGAGGCTACACCTTC	CASSPGQGRGYTF
TRBD1	NA	TRBV7-2	TRBJ1-1	TGTGCCAGCAGCTGGGGGGACAGGGTGAACACTGAAGCTTTCTTT	CASSWGDRVNTEAFF
NA	NA	TRBV27	TRBJ2-7	TGTGCCAGCAGTTTCTCGGAGGGTGCGATCTCCTACGAGCAGTACTTC	CASSFSEGAISYEQYF
TRBD1	NA	TRBV25-1	TRBJ1-5	TGTGCCAGCAGCTATTCCGGGACAGGGCGGAATCAGCCCCAGCATTTT	CASSYSGTGRNQPQHF
TRBD2	NA	TRBV3-1/TRBV3-2	TRBJ2-5	TGTGCCAGCAGCCAATTCAGCGGGGGTTCTGAGACCCAGTACTTC	CASSQFSGGSETQYF
NA	NA	TRBV30	TRBJ2-7	TGTGCCTGGAGTGTTGGGAGGACACCTGCCCACGAGCAGTACTTC	CAWSVGRTPAHEQYF
NA	NA	TRBV29-1	TRBJ2-7	TGCAGCGTAGCCAGCGGGACAACCCGTTACGAGCAGTACTTC	CSVASGTTRYEQYF
NA	NA	TRBV11-2	TRBJ2-7	TGTGCCAGCAGCTTAAGGAGAGATGACCACGAGCAGTACTTC	CASSLRRDDHEQYF
NA	NA	TRBV4-2	TRBJ1-6	TGTGCCAGCAGCCAAGATACGGCGGCAAGTTCACCCCTCCACTTT	CASSQDTAASSPLHF
TRBD2	once	TRBV19	TRBJ2-3	TGTGCCAGTAGCATAGCGGGAGTAGCGGATACGCAGTATTTT	CASSIAGVADTQYF
TRBD1	NA	TRBV2	TRBJ2-3	TGTGCCAGCAAAAGGACAGGGGGTTCCACAGATACGCAGTATTTT	CASKRTGGSTDTQYF
TRBD1	NA	TRBV7-2	TRBJ1-4	TGTGCCAGCAGCACCGGGACAGGGAGTGAAAAACTGTTTTTT	CASSTGTGSEKLFF
NA	once	TRBV21-1	TRBJ1-2	TGTGCCAGCAGGGACAGGGGGGTCTTTTGGGGCTACACCTTC	CASRDRGVFWGYTF
TRBD1	once	TRBV9	TRBJ1-2	TGTGCCAGCAGTGAGAGCACCGGGACAGGGGTAAACTATGGCTACACCTTC	CASSESTGTGVNYGYTF
TRBD1	NA	TRBV28	TRBJ1-2	TGTGCCAGCAGTTTAACAGGGGCGCAGAACTATGGCTACACCTTC	CASSLTGAQNYGYTF
TRBD2	NA	TRBV2	TRBJ2-3	TGTGCCAGCAGTGAACGAGCGGGGGGGAGGATAGATACGCAGTATTTT	CASSERAGGRIDTQYF
NA	NA	TRBV5-1	TRBJ2-2	TGCGCCAGCAGCGGGACCGGACAGTCCACCGGGGAGCTGTTTTTT	CASSGTGQSTGELFF
NA	NA	TRBV7-9	TRBJ2-1	TGTGCCAGCAGCGATCTAGCGGAGGGGGATGAGCAGTTCTTC	CASSDLAEGDEQFF
TRBD1	NA	TRBV30	TRBJ2-1	TGTGCCTGCCTCGACCGGGACAGGGGACCCAATGAGCAGTTCTTC	CACLDRDRGPNEQFF
NA	NA	TRBV9	TRBJ1-4	TGTGCCAGCAGCGGGGGGGTTGCAACTAATGAAAAACTGTTTTTT	CASSGGVATNEKLFF
TRBD2	NA	TRBV12-3/TRBV12-4	TRBJ2-7	TGTGCCAGCAGTCGGACTAGCGAGTACGAGCAGTACTTC	CASSRTSEYEQYF
TRBD1	NA	TRBV12-3/TRBV12-4	TRBJ1-2	TGTGCCAGCAGTCCACAGGGGGCGCGGGGCTACACCTTC	CASSPQGARGYTF
NA	NA	TRBV28	TRBJ1-6	TGTGCCAGCAGTTTAATGGCAGGTGGCTCCTATAATTCACCCCTCCACTTT	CASSLMAGGSYNSPLHF
NA	NA	TRBV4-3	TRBJ2-1	TGCGCCAGCAGCCAAGATCCATCCAGAATCAATGAGCAGTTCTTC	CASSQDPSRINEQFF
NA	NA	TRBV21-1	TRBJ2-5	TGTGCCAGCGGCGCGACTAGCCAGAGGGGTACTACAGAGACCCAGTACTTC	CASGATSQRGTTETQYF
NA	NA	TRBV28	TRBJ1-6	TGTGCCAGCAGACCCGGAGGGCCCGATAATTCACCCCTCCACTTT	CASRPGGPDNSPLHF
TRBD2	NA	TRBV28	TRBJ2-7	TGTGCCAGCAGTTTTCAGGGAGGGACCTACGAGCAGTACTTC	CASSFQGGTYEQYF
TRBD1	few	TRBV30	TRBJ1-2	TGTGCCTGGAGTCCCGGGACAGGGAATGGCTACACCTTC	CAWSPGTGNGYTF
TRBD1	NA	TRBV19	TRBJ1-1	TGTGCCAGTAGTATCGGGGACAGGCTGAACACTGAAGCTTTCTTT	CASSIGDRLNTEAFF
TRBD1	NA	TRBV5-8	TRBJ1-5	TGTGCCAGCAGCCCCGGGACAGGGAACCAGCCCCAGCATTTT	CASSPGTGNQPQHF
NA	NA	TRBV12-5	TRBJ2-1	TGTGCTAGTGGTCCGGACTTAAAGAGGTATACCAATGAGCAGTTCTTC	CASGPDLKRYTNEQFF
TRBD1	NA	TRBV25-1	TRBJ1-6	TGTGCCAGCAGTGAATGGGCGGGGACAGATTCACCCCTCCACTTT	CASSEWAGTDSPLHF
NA	NA	TRBV10-3	TRBJ2-4	TGTGCCATCGCTCGTGACGACCGCGGTAACATTCAGTACTTC	CAIARDDRGNIQYF
TRBD1	NA	TRBV27	TRBJ1-1	TGTGCCAGCAGTTGGACAGGGGGCGTGAACACTGAAGCTTTCTTT	CASSWTGGVNTEAFF
NA	NA	TRBV12-3/TRBV12-4	TRBJ2-7	TGTGCCAGCAGTTTAGGCGCAGGTTGTAGCTTC	CASSLGAGCSF
TRBD1	NA	TRBV11-2	TRBJ1-3	TGTGCCAGCAGCTTAGAAAGAGTCTTGGACAGGAGCTCTGGAAACACCATATATTTT	CASSLERVLDRSSGNTIYF
TRBD1	NA	TRBV5-8	TRBJ1-5	TGTGCCAGCAGCTCGGGGGACAGGGTTAATCAGCCCCAGCATTTT	CASSSGDRVNQPQHF
TRBD1	NA	TRBV19	TRBJ1-1	TGTGCCAGTAGTACCACAGGGGGGACTGAAGCTTTCTTT	CASSTTGGTEAFF
NA	NA	TRBV27	TRBJ1-6	TGTGCCAGCAGTTTAGAGGCCGGTTTCAATTCACCCCTCCACTTT	CASSLEAGFNSPLHF
NA	NA	TRBV29-1	TRBJ1-2	TGCAGCGTCCTGGACAGTGGCTACACCTTC	CSVLDSGYTF
TRBD1	NA	TRBV7-9	TRBJ1-3	TGTGCCAGCAGCCCGGACAGGTTTGCCGGAAACACCATATATTTT	CASSPDRFAGNTIYF